The sequence of this T cell receptor (beta chain) was determined in a study of shared clonotypes between healthy human individuals. Study findings and constraints: Richness estimates generally favored naive over memory subsets. All-four-donor shared clonotypes had higher generation probabilities than non-shared clonotypes did.

Clones were read by immunoSEQ multiplex PCR, and TCRdb kept only the in-frame ones, dropping some. The sample consists of about 670,000 clones, less than 80% of them appearing once. CDR3 length: 13 amino acids. Trimming shortened V by 5 bases and J by 6 bases, and 10 bases separated the two germline ends. Germline V gene sequence: CDR1 MDHEN, CDR2 SYDVKM. Those who donated, Caucasian adults without exception, all lived in Nashville, Tennessee. As for this clone: The antigen remains undetermined.

The TCR originated in a woman in her thirties in good health. The material sequenced was memory CD4+ T cells sorted from blood. Subset defined: CD45RA-negative fraction. This chain connects TRBV28 to TRBJ2-2, with D unresolved. CDR3 coding DNA: TGTGCCAGCAGTCCTTATAAATCCGGGGAGCTGTTTTTT. Encoded protein: CASSPYKSGELFF.